This T cell receptor (beta chain) appears in the sequencing data of a study of blood T cell repertoires in COVID-19. What the recovered Cohort 3 donors had was two negative PCRs, clearance, or symptom resolution. This CDR3 comprises 14 residues. Trimming took off 5 bases at V and 0 bases at J, with 11 bases between the two ends. Germline V gene data show CDR1 as SGHRS and CDR2 as YFSETQ. Clones were sequenced by immunoSEQ multiplex PCR, and TCRdb holds only the in-frame ones, with some missing. Counted here are approximately 200,000 clones, about 85% occurring once; the ten biggest clones make up 10% to 12%.

The source material was PBMCs or T cells enriched from blood (not recorded which). The V call is TRBV5-1, the J call TRBJ1-1; weak D call: TRBD1 (5 bases). The clonotype originates from a man in his thirties or forties who had recovered from COVID-19. Here the CDR3 reads CASRRDLVNTEAFF. For the CDR3, the DNA is TGCGCCAGCAGGCGGGACCTCGTGAACACTGAAGCTTTCTTT.